Below are 11 T cell receptor beta chains sequenced from a single sample in a study of T cells after yellow fever vaccination. One entry per CDR3 protein, called by TCRdb with MiXCR from the 5' RACE reads. The sample includes about 130,000 distinct CDR3 sequences, 6% to 8% seen only once; the top ten take about 2.7%. Here the sequenced sample was CD4+ T cells sorted from PBMCs, taken 10 to 11 days after the first yellow fever vaccination. The receptors were sampled from a young man who received the YFV17D yellow fever vaccine.

CDR3 region: CASSRSDRHNEQFF. As DNA, the CDR3 is TGTGCCAGCAGCCGCTCGGACAGGCACAATGAGCAGTTCTTC. The V and J genes are TRBV7-9 and TRBJ2-1, with 7 bases fitting TRBD1. Trimming cost V 5 bases and J 5 bases; bases outside gene matches: 6. Per the germline V gene, CDR1 is SEHNR and CDR2 is FQNEAQ (reference sequence). The CDR3 totals 14 residues.

This clonotype was counted at least ten times. The J gene is TRBJ2-1, the V gene TRBV19; D remains unclear. Looked up from germline, CDR1 is LNHDA and CDR2 is SQIVND (reference sequence). The CDR3 length is 15 residues. Trimming took 5 bases from V and 4 from J, leaving 15 bases between them. CDR3 DNA: TGTGCCAGTAGTCCTTTGACAAGTATATACAATGAGCAGTTCTTC. It is translated as CASSPLTSIYNEQFF. Filled out from reference TRBV19 and TRBJ2-1, the complete variable domain reads DGGITQSPKYLFRKEGQNVTLSCEQNLNHDAMYWYRQDPGQGLRLIYYSQIVNDFQKGDIAEGYSVSREKKESFPLTVTSAQKNPTAFYLCASSPLTSIYNEQFFGPGTRLTVL.

The sample holds many counts of this clonotype. The J gene is TRBJ1-5, the V gene TRBV4-3, with unresolved D. Looked up from germline, CDR1 is LGHNA and CDR2 is YSLEER. Trimming cost V 4 bases and J 0 bases, with 19 bases left between them. The CDR3 has 18 amino acids. This CDR3 is CASSPGIGGPYSNQPQHF. The CDR3 DNA reads TGCGCCAGCAGCCCCGGGATTGGAGGGCCGTATAGCAATCAGCCCCAGCATTTT.

Concerning this clonotype: Just one base apart from a much larger clone, this may be a read error. The CDR3 DNA reads as TGTGCCAGCAGCTTTACTGGCGGGGGGGCCGGGTACGAGCAGTACTTC. Amino acid sequence: CASSFTGGGAGYEQYF. This chain uses TRBV7-2 with TRBJ2-7, with 9 bases lining up with TRBD2. The length of the CDR3 is 16 residues. Germline assignment: CDR1 SGHTA and CDR2 FQGNSA. V lost 3 bases to trimming and J lost 4 bases; unmatched junction nucleotides: 10.

The sample holds many counts of this clonotype. J is TRBJ2-5 and V is TRBV7-3; weak D call: TRBD2 (6 bases). This CDR3 has 16 residues. Germline CDR1 reads SGHTA; CDR2 reads FQGTGA. V was shortened by 0 bases and J by 0 bases, with 11 bases between the two germline ends. The DNA of the CDR3 is TGTGCCAGCAGCTTAACGGGGGGAAGATACCAAGAGACCCAGTACTTC. As protein: CASSLTGGRYQETQYF.

This clonotype showed up many times. V usage is TRBV12-3 or TRBV12-4 and J usage is TRBJ2-2; 7 nucleotides line up with TRBD1. This CDR3 spans 13 amino acids. Germline trimming cut 6 bases from V and 5 bases from J; bases unmatched to any gene: 3. The CDR3 spells CASSPTGTGELFF. The CDR3 DNA follows: TGTGCCAGCAGCCCGACAGGGACCGGGGAGCTGTTTTTT.

This chain uses TRBV18 with TRBJ2-5, with D possibly matching TRBD2 (6 bases). Germline loops: CDR1 KGHSH, CDR2 LQKENI. V was shortened by 0 bases and J by 4 bases, with 12 bases between the two germline ends. This CDR3 contains 15 residues. Written as DNA, the CDR3 is TGTGCCAGCTCACCACCGGAGACTAGGTCAGAGACCCAGTACTTC. It codes for CASSPPETRSETQYF.

This clonotype was detected ten times or more. This rearrangement joins TRBV9 to TRBJ2-5; D is unclear. Per the germline V gene, CDR1 is SGDLS and CDR2 is YYNGEE. CDR3 length equals 12 residues. Trimming left V 4 bases short and J 5 bases short, with 9 bases between. CDR3 region: CASSPLGETQYF. For the CDR3, the DNA is TGTGCCAGCAGCCCCCTTGGGGAGACCCAGTACTTC. The full variable domain, rest sourced from reference TRBV9 and TRBJ2-5, is DSGVTQTPKHLITATGQRVTLRCSPRSGDLSVYWYQQSLDQGLQFLIQYYNGEERAKGNILERFSAQQFPDLHSELNLSSLELGDSALYFCASSPLGETQYFGPGTRLLVL.

This clonotype was recorded many times. V usage is TRBV2 and J usage is TRBJ2-5, with D possibly matching TRBD2 (5 bases). Looked up from germline, CDR1 is SNHLY and CDR2 is FYNNEI. The CDR3 extends over 14 amino acids. Trimming removed 1 base at V and 7 bases at J, with 13 bases between. The CDR3 nucleotides read TGTGCCAGCAGTGAAGGAGAGGGTTGGACGACCCAGTACTTC. It encodes CASSEGEGWTTQYF.

V and J are TRBV6-5 and TRBJ1-2; 7 nucleotides align to TRBD1. This CDR3 is built from 11 residues. V shed 7 bases and J 7 bases; nucleotides not matched to a gene: 3. Germline lookup yields CDR1 MNHEY and CDR2 SVGAGI. This CDR3 reads CASTNRGGYTF. In DNA form, the CDR3 reads TGTGCCAGCACCAACAGGGGTGGCTACACCTTC.

V and J are TRBV3-1 and TRBJ2-5; D might be TRBD1 (5 bases). The germline V and J ends were trimmed by 1 base and 2 bases, with 14 bases remaining between them. The germline V gene has CDR1 LGHDT and CDR2 YNNKEL (reference sequence). This CDR3 spans 16 amino acids. The CDR3 nucleotides read TGTGCCAGCAGCCAAGGTTTCCAGGGTGGTCAAGAGACCCAGTACTTC. The encoded protein is CASSQGFQGGQETQYF.